Shown below are 27 T cell receptor beta chains from a single sample sequenced in a study of blood T cell repertoires in COVID-19. Some clones are missing from TCRdb's copy, which holds only in-frame ones; the method was immunoSEQ multiplex PCR. This sample has 200,000 to 300,000 clones, with approximately 90% found just once. The source material was peripheral blood. These receptors all come from a woman aged 35 to 49 with acute or convalescent COVID-19.

The V gene is TRBV7-3, the J gene TRBJ2-3; possibly TRBD1 for D (6 bases). This CDR3 spans 14 amino acids. V was trimmed by 3 bases and J by 1 base, leaving 8 bases between them. From germline, CDR1 is SGHTA and CDR2 FQGTGA. The CDR3 loop reads CASSFGGGTDTQYF. The CDR3 coding sequence is TGTGCCAGCAGCTTTGGGGGCGGCACAGATACGCAGTATTTT.

The chain carries TRBV21-1 and TRBJ2-7; the table's D call TRBD2 went unverified against the DNA. TRBV21-1 is reported as a pseudogene. The CDR3 loop spans 16 amino acids. The CDR3 sequence is CASSALRGVRGVEQYV. The CDR3 region has the DNA TGTGCCAGCAGCGCCCTCCGCGGGGTTAGGGGAGTGGAGCAGTACGTC.

This clone was seen just once. CDR3 region: CASSSGGDEAFF. The CDR3 DNA reads as TGTGCCAGCAGCTCCGGCGGAGATGAAGCTTTCTTT. This chain uses TRBV11-2 with TRBJ1-1; unclear D gene. The V end was cut by 4 bases, the J end by 7 bases, with 10 bases between. This CDR3 spans 12 amino acids. Germline CDR1 is SGHAT and CDR2 is FQNNGV.

This chain links TRBV6-5 with TRBJ1-2; 12 bases fit TRBD1. V dropped 0 bases and J dropped 7; count of bases not matched to a gene: 3. In germline, CDR1 is MNHEY, CDR2 SVGAGI. The CDR3 totals 15 residues. The CDR3 nucleotides read TGTGCCAGCAGTTACTCGGGACAGGGGGCGGTTGGCTACACCTTC. It specifies CASSYSGQGAVGYTF.

CDR3 nucleotide sequence: TGTGCCAGCAGCCAAAGGCTGGGAGTGCAGTACGTC. This sequence encodes CASSQRLGVQYV. The chain recombines TRBV3-1 (or the pseudogene TRBV3-2) with TRBJ2-7, with D tentatively TRBD2 (5 bases). V was pared by 2 bases and J by 9 bases, with 11 bases between. Germline V CDR1 and CDR2: LGHDT, YNNKEL (reference sequence). The CDR3 totals 12 residues.

This clone appeared a single time. J is TRBJ1-2 and V is TRBV12-3 or TRBV12-4, with a possible D match to TRBD1 (5 bases). The CDR3 sequence is 12 residues long. Between the trimmed V and J ends, which lost 6 bases and 9 bases, there was a span of 14 bases. The CDR3 loop is CASSPTDSSYTF. The DNA of the CDR3 is TGTGCCAGCAGCCCTACTGACAGTAGCTACACCTTC.

The CDR3 nucleotides read TGTGCCAGCAGTGGAGACAGGATGAACTATGGCTACACCTTC. Encoded protein: CASSGDRMNYGYTF. The chain employs TRBV25-1 and TRBJ1-2; D perhaps matches TRBD1 (6 bases). V gave up 4 bases and J gave up 2 bases, with 11 bases separating them. There are 14 residues in the CDR3. Germline V gene lookup returns CDR1 MGHDK and CDR2 SYGVNS.

The chain combines TRBV5-5 with TRBJ1-4; TRBD1 agrees at 11 bases. Looked up from germline, CDR1 is SGHKS and CDR2 is YYEKEE (reference sequence). V dropped 4 bases and J dropped 5; count of bases not matched to a gene: 7. The length of the CDR3 is 16 residues. The CDR3 spells CASSVGQGARNEKLFF. The DNA of the CDR3 is TGTGCCAGCAGCGTCGGACAGGGGGCCCGGAATGAAAAACTGTTTTTT.

This sequence joins TRBV9 and TRBJ1-1, with D maybe TRBD1 (5 bases). V lost 1 base and J 1 base, leaving 17 bases between the germline ends. Germline lookup yields CDR1 SGDLS and CDR2 YYNGEE. The CDR3 runs to 17 residues. The CDR3 protein is CASSVPTGGVANTEAFF. Written as DNA, the CDR3 is TGTGCCAGCAGCGTACCTACTGGGGGGGTTGCGAACACTGAAGCTTTCTTT.

The chain joins TRBV4-2 to TRBJ1-4; 9 nucleotides line up with TRBD1. The germline V gene encodes CDR1 LGHNA and CDR2 YNFKEQ. The CDR3 has 17 residues. Losses at the gene ends were 1 base for V and 7 bases for J; bases not matched to a gene: 10. The CDR3 loop is CASSQGTGEGEGEKLFF. CDR3 nucleotide sequence: TGTGCCAGCAGCCAAGGGACAGGGGAAGGAGAGGGTGAAAAACTGTTTTTT.

The rearrangement uses TRBV6-5 and TRBJ1-4, with 7 nucleotides matching TRBD1. Germline CDR1 MNHEY, CDR2 SVGAGI. J was trimmed by 7 bases and V by 5 bases; bases with no gene match: 4. This CDR3 is built from 13 residues. CDR3 sequence (DNA): TGTGCCAGCAGTCGACAGGGAAGTGAAAAACTGTTTTTT. The encoded protein is CASSRQGSEKLFF.

This chain joins TRBV18 and TRBJ1-2, with 7 bases fitting TRBD1. CDR1 and CDR2 from the germline V gene are KGHSH and LQKENI. This CDR3 is built from 17 residues. The ends lost 0 bases at V and 7 bases at J; junction bases unmatched: 14. CDR3 in DNA: TGTGCCAGCTCACCACCAACGACAGGGCCTAGGCTCTCTGGCTACACCTTC. Translated: CASSPPTTGPRLSGYTF.

The chain carries TRBV9 and TRBJ1-1; 7 bases are shared with TRBD1. Germline CDR1 and CDR2: SGDLS and YYNGEE. This CDR3 is 15 amino acids long. With V trimmed by 3 bases and J by 0 bases, 5 bases remained unmatched. CDR3 region: CASSGRQGLNTEAFF. The DNA for the CDR3 is TGTGCCAGCAGCGGGCGACAGGGCTTGAACACTGAAGCTTTCTTT.

The gene calls are TRBV19 and TRBJ1-5, with D maybe TRBD1 (5 bases). From germline, CDR1 is LNHDA and CDR2 SQIVND (reference sequence). Trimming removed 6 bases from V and 0 bases from J, with 12 bases in between. The CDR3 is 15 residues long. CDR3 amino acids: CASRGVENSNQPQHF. The CDR3 coding sequence is TGTGCCAGTAGAGGGGTTGAGAATAGCAATCAGCCCCAGCATTTT.

The rearrangement uses TRBV4-1 and TRBJ1-3, with D unresolved. Trimming took off 0 bases at V and 0 bases at J, with 12 bases between the two ends. The CDR3 extends over 17 amino acids. Germline-derived CDR1 and CDR2 are MGHRA and YSYEKL. This CDR3 reads CASSQDGGRYSGNTIYF. The CDR3 DNA is TGCGCCAGCAGCCAAGATGGCGGGAGGTACTCTGGAAACACCATATATTTT.

The chain recombines TRBV4-1 with TRBJ2-6; unclear D gene. V lost 4 bases and J lost 4, with 11 bases in between. Looked up from germline, CDR1 is MGHRA and CDR2 is YSYEKL. The CDR3 loop spans 15 amino acids. Written as DNA, the CDR3 is TGCGCCAGCAGCCTACTATTAGGAGGGGCCAACGTCCTGACTTTC. The encoded protein is CASSLLLGGANVLTF.

The J gene is TRBJ2-3, the V gene TRBV18; tentatively, D is TRBD1 (6 bases). Germline V gene data show CDR1 as KGHSH and CDR2 as LQKENI. V was pared by 3 bases and J by 1 base, with 17 bases between. This CDR3 is 17 amino acids long. The CDR3 spells CASSPKTGPLGTDTQYF. In DNA, the CDR3 is TGTGCCAGCTCACCTAAAACAGGGCCTCTAGGCACAGATACGCAGTATTTT.

The J gene is TRBJ1-2, the V gene TRBV5-4, with 8 positions matching TRBD1. V was clipped by 10 bases and J by 1 base; unmatched bases: 9. CDR1 is SGHNT, CDR2 YYREEE, per germline (reference sequence). The CDR3 sequence is 14 residues long. CDR3 DNA: TGTGCCGGGCAGGGGGCGACCGATAACTATGGCTACACCTTC. Translation: CAGQGATDNYGYTF.

This clone has only one observation. This chain uses TRBV19 with TRBJ1-2; 7 nucleotides agree with TRBD1. V dropped 5 bases and J dropped 2; count of bases not matched to a gene: 5. The CDR3 has 14 residues. Germline CDR1 reads LNHDA; CDR2 reads SQIVND (reference sequence). CDR3 in DNA: TGTGCCAGTAGTTCCACCAGGGGGAACTATGGCTACACCTTC. It yields the protein CASSSTRGNYGYTF.

The chain couples TRBV7-2 to TRBJ2-1; tentatively, D is TRBD1 (5 bases). V shed 5 bases and J shed 4 bases, with 12 bases lying between them. The CDR3 runs to 14 residues. The V gene's germline CDR1 is SGHTA and CDR2 FQGNSA. CDR3: CASSHPGWYNEQFF. In DNA, the CDR3 is TGTGCCAGCAGCCACCCAGGGTGGTACAATGAGCAGTTCTTC.

This clone turned up a few times. The chain has TRBV11-2 and TRBJ2-7; possibly TRBD2 for D (7 bases). The V end was cut by 0 bases, the J end by 1 base, with 10 bases between. Germline CDR1 and CDR2: SGHAT and FQNNGV. CDR3 length equals 15 residues. The CDR3 nucleotides read TGTGCCAGCAGCTTAGAGGGGGGGCAGTCCTACGAGCAGTACGTC. Translating it yields CASSLEGGQSYEQYV.

The chain joins TRBV3-1 (or the pseudogene TRBV3-2) to TRBJ2-3; 10 bases are a match to TRBD2. V shed 1 base and J 6 bases; nucleotides not matched to a gene: 13. This CDR3 is 18 amino acids long. Per the germline V gene, CDR1 is LGHDT and CDR2 is YNNKEL (reference sequence). CDR3 coding DNA: TGTGCCAGCAGCCAAGTTCTCCGACTAGCGGGTTTGGTGGATACGCAGTATTTT. This sequence encodes CASSQVLRLAGLVDTQYF.

The chain joins TRBV6-6 to TRBJ1-6, with 8 bases fitting TRBD1. This CDR3 is 15 amino acids long. J gave up 6 bases and V 7 bases, and 8 bases lay outside the gene matches. CDR1 is MNHNY and CDR2 is SVGAGI in the germline V gene (reference sequence). The CDR3 DNA follows: TGTGCCAGCAAGATTCCGGGACAGGTTAATTCACCCCTCCACTTT. This codes for CASKIPGQVNSPLHF.

This rearrangement joins TRBV5-4 to TRBJ2-1; 7 nucleotides match TRBD1. V trimming: 4 bases; J trimming: 3 bases; junction bases outside the gene matches: 10. From germline, CDR1 is SGHNT and CDR2 YYREEE (reference sequence). CDR3 length equals 16 residues. This CDR3 reads CASSRDSEGFYNEQFF. As DNA, the CDR3 is TGTGCCAGCAGCCGGGACAGCGAGGGGTTCTACAATGAGCAGTTCTTC.

This rearrangement joins TRBV6-5 to TRBJ1-5; D possibly corresponds to TRBD1 (5 bases). The length of the CDR3 is 13 residues. V was shortened by 7 bases and J by 8 bases, with 15 bases between the two germline ends. Germline CDR1 MNHEY, CDR2 SVGAGI. CDR3 protein: CASIWGGTEPQHF. The CDR3 DNA is TGTGCCAGCATCTGGGGGGGGACGGAGCCCCAGCATTTT.

The V and J genes are TRBV4-1 and TRBJ2-5, with 8 bases lining up with TRBD1. J gave up 4 bases and V 0 bases, and 10 bases lay outside the gene matches. The CDR3 totals 17 residues. Germline V CDR1 and CDR2: MGHRA, YSYEKL. CDR3: CASSQDRGTGPLETQYF. CDR3 in DNA: TGCGCCAGCAGCCAAGATCGCGGGACAGGTCCATTAGAGACCCAGTACTTC.

The chain joins TRBV15 to TRBJ1-2; TRBD1 matches 11 bases. The CDR3 runs 15 residues. The germline V gene encodes CDR1 LNHNV and CDR2 YYDKDF (reference sequence). J was trimmed by 7 bases and V by 0 bases; bases with no gene match: 4. Here the CDR3 DNA reads TGTGCCACCAGCAGAGACGGACAGGGGGCGACTGGCTACACCTTC. Translated, it gives CATSRDGQGATGYTF.